These 23 T cell receptor beta chains originate from one sample sequenced in a study of blood T cell repertoires in COVID-19. The table came from immunoSEQ multiplex PCR; TCRdb's copy has only in-frame clones and leaves some out. Here the sample spans about 56,000 clones, approximately 88% being singletons. The sequencing input was peripheral blood. All receptors come from a man aged 55-75 years with COVID-19, enrolled during active disease.

J is TRBJ2-5 and V is TRBV10-2; unclear D gene. Trimming stripped 3 bases from V and 5 bases from J, with 4 bases between. The CDR3 is 11 residues long. The germline V gene has CDR1 WSHSY and CDR2 SAAADI. CDR3 sequence reads: CASSEEETQYF. As DNA, the CDR3 is TGCGCCAGCAGTGAAGAGGAGACCCAGTACTTC.

The V call is TRBV2, the J call TRBJ2-7; 7 nucleotides align to TRBD1. Per the germline V gene, CDR1 is SNHLY and CDR2 is FYNNEI. The CDR3 is 15 residues long. The V gene end was trimmed by 4 bases and the J gene end by 3 bases; junction bases not matched to a gene: 9. The CDR3 loop is CASSGGQIGVYEQYF. CDR3 bases: TGTGCCAGCAGTGGGGGACAGATTGGCGTCTACGAGCAGTACTTC.

The gene calls are TRBV28 and TRBJ1-2; 7 nucleotides agree with TRBD1. Germline V gene lookup returns CDR1 MDHEN and CDR2 SYDVKM. The CDR3 has 14 residues. With 6 bases clipped from V and 0 bases from J, the junction kept 4 bases outside the gene matches. The DNA for the CDR3 is TGTGCCAGCAGACCCCAGGGGGCTAACTATGGCTACACCTTC. Its translation is CASRPQGANYGYTF.

The V and J genes are TRBV19 and TRBJ1-1, with 7 nucleotides matching TRBD1. V lost 3 bases to trimming and J lost 0 bases; unmatched junction nucleotides: 7. The germline CDR1 and CDR2 sequences are LNHDA and SQIVND (reference sequence). The CDR3 has 16 amino acids. The CDR3: CASSIGRGRVNTEAFF. The DNA of the CDR3 is TGTGCCAGTAGTATTGGAAGGGGGCGGGTGAACACTGAAGCTTTCTTT.

The genes are TRBV27 and TRBJ1-1; D is unresolved. This CDR3 has 15 residues. V lost 8 bases, J lost 3 bases, and 19 bases lay in between. CDR1 and CDR2 from the germline V gene are MNHEY and SMNVEV (reference sequence). CDR3 sequence reads: CASSAASRADTEAFF. DNA of the CDR3: TGTGCCAGCTCGGCGGCGTCCCGCGCGGACACTGAAGCTTTCTTT.

The chain has TRBV2 and TRBJ2-1, with D uncertain. Deletions cut 0 bases from V and 8 bases from J, with 8 bases between. Germline values: CDR1 SNHLY, CDR2 FYNNEI. The CDR3 is made up of 13 amino acids. DNA for the CDR3: TGTGCCAGCAGTGAAGCGTGGCAGGATGAGCAGTTCTTC. Encoded protein: CASSEAWQDEQFF.

V is TRBV10-3 and J is TRBJ2-1; a weak D match, TRBD2 (5 bases). V was clipped by 3 bases and J by 6 bases, with 9 bases between them. The germline CDR1 and CDR2 sequences are ENHRY and SYGVKD. The CDR3 contains 13 residues. CDR3 DNA: TGTGCCATCAGTGATGACTACCCCAATGAGCAGTTCTTC. This translates into CAISDDYPNEQFF.

For the CDR3, the DNA is TGTGCCAGCAGAGTAGCGGACCTCAGCTATGGCTACACCTTC. It specifies CASRVADLSYGYTF. This chain joins TRBV27 and TRBJ1-2; D is unresolved. V was clipped by 6 bases and J by 4 bases, with 15 bases between them. CDR3 length equals 14 residues. Germline CDR1 is MNHEY and CDR2 is SMNVEV (reference sequence).

This rearrangement joins TRBV29-1 to TRBJ1-2; D is possibly TRBD1 (6 bases). The V end was cut by 7 bases, the J end by 4 bases, with 16 bases between. Germline-derived CDR1 and CDR2 are SQVTM and ANQGSEA. The CDR3 length is 13 residues. CDR3 nucleotide sequence: TGCAGCGGAGGATCAGGGGCCGGCTATGGCTACACCTTC. This codes for CSGGSGAGYGYTF.

V and J are TRBV28 and TRBJ2-3, with 11 bases aligning to TRBD2. The CDR3 is made up of 18 amino acids. Germline V lookup: CDR1 MDHEN, CDR2 SYDVKM. After removal of 8 bases from V and 6 bases from J, the junction contained 19 bases not matched to a gene. CDR3 nucleotides: TGTGCCAGCCACGATCCGGGGGTAGCGGGAGGGCCAGGGGATACGCAGTATTTT. Translated: CASHDPGVAGGPGDTQYF. Drawing the rest from reference TRBV28 and TRBJ2-3, the complete variable domain is DVKVTQSSRYLVKRTGEKVFLECVQDMDHENMFWYRQDPGLGLRLIYFSYDVKMKEKGDIPEGYSVSREKKERFSLILESASTNQTSMYLCASHDPGVAGGPGDTQYFGPGTRLTVL.

This chain links TRBV9 with TRBJ2-1; TRBD2 is a possible D gene (6 bases). From germline, CDR1 is SGDLS and CDR2 YYNGEE. Trimming left V 3 bases short and J 2 bases short, with 15 bases between. The CDR3 loop spans 16 amino acids. CDR3 bases: TGTGCCAGCAGCGCCGGGCTAGCGTATACCTACAATGAGCAGTTCTTC. This codes for CASSAGLAYTYNEQFF.

The V and J genes are TRBV3-1 (or the pseudogene TRBV3-2) and TRBJ2-7; 9 nucleotides match TRBD1. Germline values: CDR1 LGHDT, CDR2 YNNKEL (reference sequence). Trimming cost V 4 bases and J 6 bases; bases outside gene matches: 7. This CDR3 region has 14 residues. CDR3 sequence: CASSRTGAGAEQYF. CDR3 sequence (DNA): TGTGCCAGCAGCCGGACAGGGGCGGGAGCCGAGCAGTACTTC.

This clone was counted a few times. This rearrangement joins TRBV24-1 to TRBJ2-1; 7 bases map to TRBD1. In germline, CDR1 is KGHDR, CDR2 SFDVKD. With V trimmed by 4 bases and J by 4 bases, 6 bases remained unmatched. The CDR3 is made up of 15 amino acids. CDR3 nucleotides: TGTGCCACCAGTGAAACGGGACAGAAATACAATGAGCAGTTCTTC. This gives the protein CATSETGQKYNEQFF.

The V call is TRBV29-1, the J call TRBJ1-5, with a weak D call TRBD1 (6 bases). Germline V lookup: CDR1 SQVTM, CDR2 ANQGSEA. V was trimmed by 4 bases and J by 3 bases, leaving 10 bases between them. CDR3 length equals 13 residues. The CDR3 here is CSVVQGYNQPQHF. The CDR3, as DNA: TGCAGCGTTGTGCAGGGGTACAATCAGCCCCAGCATTTT. Full variable domain (rest looked up from reference TRBV29-1 and TRBJ1-5): SAVISQKPSRDICQRGTSLTIQCQVDSQVTMMFWYRQQPGQSLTLIATANQGSEATYESGFVIDKFPISRPNLTFSTLTVSNMSPEDSSIYLCSVVQGYNQPQHFGDGTRLSIL.

J is TRBJ1-4 and V is TRBV5-1; no definite D call. CDR1 is SGHRS, CDR2 YFSETQ, per germline. The V end lost 4 bases, the J end lost 0 bases, and 10 bases lay between the germline ends. This CDR3 spans 15 amino acids. CDR3 amino acids: CASSQRHPTNEKLFF. The CDR3 region has the DNA TGCGCCAGCAGCCAAAGACACCCAACTAATGAAAAACTGTTTTTT. The whole variable domain, remainder taken from reference TRBV5-1 and TRBJ1-4, is KAGVTQTPRYLIKTRGQQVTLSCSPISGHRSVSWYQQTPGQGLQFLFEYFSETQRNKGNFPGRFSGRQFSNSRSEMNVSTLELGDSALYLCASSQRHPTNEKLFFGSGTQLSVL.

This clone was detected only a few times. V gene TRBV7-6 combines with J gene TRBJ2-7; TRBD1 might be the D (7 bases). This CDR3 comprises 15 residues. Germline loops: CDR1 SGHVS, CDR2 FNYEAQ. Deletions cut 5 bases from V and 3 bases from J, with 17 bases between. Here the CDR3 DNA reads TGTGCCAGCAGCACACGACAGGGAGGTCGCTACGAGCAGTACTTC. Protein sequence: CASSTRQGGRYEQYF.

The V gene is TRBV7-7, the J gene TRBJ2-5; D remains ambiguous. The CDR3 loop spans 13 amino acids. V was clipped by 5 bases and J by 7 bases, with 14 bases between them. Germline loops: CDR1 SSHAT, CDR2 FNYEAQ (reference sequence). The CDR3 nucleotides read TGTGCCAGCAGCCCCCCCGAGCTAGGGACCCAGTACTTC. Its translation: CASSPPELGTQYF.

The chain employs TRBV29-1 and TRBJ1-6; D ambiguous. CDR1 SQVTM and CDR2 ANQGSEA come from the germline V gene. This CDR3 region has 13 residues. V lost 1 base, J lost 5 bases, and 6 bases lay in between. Written as DNA, the CDR3 is TGCAGCGTTGAAGTTGTCGATAATTCACCCCTCCACTTT. It is translated as CSVEVVDNSPLHF.

The V call is TRBV2, the J call TRBJ1-5; tentatively, D is TRBD1 (6 bases). CDR1 SNHLY and CDR2 FYNNEI come from the germline V gene. This CDR3 has 15 residues. The V gene lost 4 bases and the J gene lost 2 bases, with 12 bases spanning the gap. The CDR3: CASSAQGLGNQPQHF. The CDR3 nucleotides are TGTGCCAGCAGTGCCCAGGGGTTAGGCAATCAGCCCCAGCATTTT.

J is TRBJ2-1 and V is TRBV20-1; D is unclear. Germline V gives CDR1 DFQATT, CDR2 SNEGSKA (reference sequence). This CDR3 spans 11 amino acids. The V end was cut by 3 bases, the J end by 5 bases, with 5 bases between. CDR3 sequence: CSARSDNEQFF. CDR3 in DNA: TGCAGTGCTAGGTCGGACAATGAGCAGTTCTTC.

The V gene is TRBV19, the J gene TRBJ2-7, with D maybe TRBD1 (6 bases). The CDR3 covers 15 residues. V lost 1 base and J 1 base, leaving 11 bases between the germline ends. Germline CDR1 LNHDA, CDR2 SQIVND (reference sequence). CDR3 sequence reads: CASSIVGQGSYEQYF. The CDR3 DNA reads as TGTGCCAGTAGTATAGTAGGGCAGGGGTCCTACGAGCAGTACTTC.

This chain joins TRBV4-1 and TRBJ2-7; 8 bases agree with TRBD1. With V trimmed by 7 bases and J by 5 bases, 7 bases remained unmatched. CDR3 length: 13 residues. Germline CDR1 reads MGHRA; CDR2 reads YSYEKL. CDR3: CASKGTGRHEQYF. CDR3 in DNA: TGCGCCAGCAAGGGGACAGGACGGCACGAGCAGTACTTC.

The gene calls are TRBV5-1 and TRBJ1-6; the D gene is possibly TRBD1 (6 bases). The CDR3 sequence is 16 residues long. The ends were cut back, 3 bases at V and 9 bases at J, with 19 bases in the middle. The germline gives CDR1 SGHRS, CDR2 YFSETQ. The CDR3 bases are TGCGCCAGCAGCTCTGAGCCCGGGACAAACCGTTCACCCCTCCACTTT. Amino acids: CASSSEPGTNRSPLHF.